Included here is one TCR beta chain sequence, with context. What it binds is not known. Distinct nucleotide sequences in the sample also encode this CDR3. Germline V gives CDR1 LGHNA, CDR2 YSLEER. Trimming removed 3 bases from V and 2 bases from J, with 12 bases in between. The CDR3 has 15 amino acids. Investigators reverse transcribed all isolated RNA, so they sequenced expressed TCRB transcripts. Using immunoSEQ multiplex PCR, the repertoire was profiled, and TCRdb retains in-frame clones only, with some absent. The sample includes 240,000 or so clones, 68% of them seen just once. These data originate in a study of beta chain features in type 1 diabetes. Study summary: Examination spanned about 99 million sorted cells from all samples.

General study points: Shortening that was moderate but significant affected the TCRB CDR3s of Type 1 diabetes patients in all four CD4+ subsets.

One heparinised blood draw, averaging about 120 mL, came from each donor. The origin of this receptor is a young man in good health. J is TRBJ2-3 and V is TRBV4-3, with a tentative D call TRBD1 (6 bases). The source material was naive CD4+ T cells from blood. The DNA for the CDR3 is TGCGCCAGCAGCCAGGCCGACAGGAACACAGATACGCAGTATTTT. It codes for CASSQADRNTDTQYF.